This T cell receptor beta chain was sequenced in a study of blood T cell repertoires in COVID-19. Germline CDR1 and CDR2: SGHTA and FQGNSA. The CDR3 covers 15 residues. Unmatched junction bases numbered 11, after V lost 6 bases and J lost 5 bases. This table comes from immunoSEQ multiplex PCR, and its TCRdb copy is limited to in-frame clones, with some not included. This sample has about 250,000 clones, with approximately 86% found just once. V and J are TRBV7-2 and TRBJ2-5, with 8 nucleotides matching TRBD1. The TCR originated in an elderly man with acute or convalescent COVID-19. Sequencing was performed on peripheral blood. The CDR3 nucleotides are TGTGCCAGCAGTTCTCTGACAGGGGTTCAGGAGACCCAGTACTTC. Encoded protein: CASSSLTGVQETQYF.